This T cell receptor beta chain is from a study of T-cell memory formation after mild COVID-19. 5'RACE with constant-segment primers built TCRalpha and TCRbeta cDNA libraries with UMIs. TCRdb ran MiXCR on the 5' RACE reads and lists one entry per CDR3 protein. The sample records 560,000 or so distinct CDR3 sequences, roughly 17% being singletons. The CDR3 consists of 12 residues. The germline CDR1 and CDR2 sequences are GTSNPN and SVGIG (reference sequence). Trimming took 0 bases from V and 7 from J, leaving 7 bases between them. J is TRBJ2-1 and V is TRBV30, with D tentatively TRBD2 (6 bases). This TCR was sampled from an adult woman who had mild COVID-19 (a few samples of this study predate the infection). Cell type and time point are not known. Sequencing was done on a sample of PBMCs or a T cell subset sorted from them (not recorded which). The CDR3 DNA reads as TGTGCCTGGAGTGTACGGGAGAATGAGCAGTTCTTC. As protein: CAWSVRENEQFF.